One sample yielded the 28 T cell receptor beta chains listed below, sequenced in a study of shared clonotypes between healthy human individuals. TCRdb's copy holds only in-frame clones and misses some; the assay was immunoSEQ multiplex PCR. The data show a few million clones, more than 90% seen once. The sequenced material came from naive CD4+ T cells sorted from blood. The sample's subset: CD45RA+ positively selected. The receptors were sampled from a man aged 18-30 years in good health.

As concerns this clone: Other DNA variants within this sample encode the same CDR3. The rearrangement links TRBV7-3 to TRBJ2-3; 9 bases align to TRBD2. J gave up 0 bases and V 5 bases, and 3 bases lay outside the gene matches. Germline V gene data show CDR1 as SGHTA and CDR2 as FQGTGA. This CDR3 is 15 amino acids long. Here the CDR3 DNA reads TGTGCCAGCAGCCTAAGCGGGGGGAGCACAGATACGCAGTATTTT. This sequence encodes CASSLSGGSTDTQYF. The full variable domain, with the rest looked up from reference TRBV7-3 and TRBJ2-3, is GAGVSQTPSNKVTEKGKYVELRCDPISGHTALYWYRQSLGQGPEFLIYFQGTGAADDSGLPNDRFFAVRPEGSVSTLKIQRTERGDSAVYLCASSLSGGSTDTQYFGPGTRLTVL.

Details on this clone: Other nucleotide sequences in the sample specify the same CDR3. This chain uses TRBV29-1 with TRBJ1-2; TRBD1 might be the D (5 bases). V lost 3 bases and J 4 bases, leaving 12 bases between the germline ends. The CDR3 sequence is 13 residues long. The germline V gene encodes CDR1 SQVTM and CDR2 ANQGSEA. The CDR3 nucleotides read TGCAGCGTTGATTCCGGCGGGGGCTATGGCTACACCTTC. It translates to CSVDSGGGYGYTF.

The chain uses TRBV4-2 and TRBJ2-3, with 11 bases fitting TRBD2. This CDR3 has 16 amino acids. Germline CDR1 and CDR2: LGHNA and YNFKEQ. V was pared by 3 bases and J by 1 base, with 3 bases of the junction left unmatched. The CDR3 DNA reads as TGTGCCAGCAGCCAGAAACTAGCGGGGGGCACAGATACGCAGTATTTT. Translated: CASSQKLAGGTDTQYF.

The chain combines TRBV7-6 with TRBJ2-6; possibly TRBD1 for D (6 bases). V was cut by 1 base and J by 0 bases, with 22 bases left in between. The CDR3 runs 21 residues. Germline V gives CDR1 SGHVS, CDR2 FNYEAQ. The CDR3 DNA follows: TGTGCCAGCAGCTTAGTACCTAATACAGGGCCCCCTTTCTCTGGGGCCAACGTCCTGACTTTC. As protein: CASSLVPNTGPPFSGANVLTF.

The genes are TRBV5-1 and TRBJ1-2; 10 bases map to TRBD1. The germline gives CDR1 SGHRS, CDR2 YFSETQ. The CDR3 has 15 amino acids. After removal of 4 bases from V and 6 bases from J, the junction contained 9 bases not matched to a gene. The chain's CDR3 is CASSDPGQGLDGYTF. CDR3 in DNA: TGCGCCAGCAGCGACCCGGGACAGGGGTTGGATGGCTACACCTTC. The complete variable domain, with remaining parts taken from reference TRBV5-1 and TRBJ1-2, reads KAGVTQTPRYLIKTRGQQVTLSCSPISGHRSVSWYQQTPGQGLQFLFEYFSETQRNKGNFPGRFSGRQFSNSRSEMNVSTLELGDSALYLCASSDPGQGLDGYTFGSGTRLTVV.

V is TRBV10-2 and J is TRBJ2-2; TRBD1 agrees at 7 bases. The CDR3 loop spans 15 amino acids. V was clipped by 5 bases and J by 7 bases; unmatched bases: 10. CDR1 WSHSY and CDR2 SAAADI come from the germline V gene. Written as DNA, the CDR3 is TGCGCCAGCAGTCTTGGGACAGCCTCCAGCGGGGAGCTGTTTTTT. Its translation: CASSLGTASSGELFF.

The chain links TRBV7-9 to TRBJ2-7, with TRBD1 as a possible D gene (6 bases). Germline values: CDR1 SEHNR, CDR2 FQNEAQ (reference sequence). V was shortened by 8 bases and J by 5 bases, with 22 bases between the two germline ends. The length of the CDR3 is 15 residues. The CDR3 loop is CASGRGQGLLNEQYF. CDR3 sequence (DNA): TGTGCCAGCGGGCGTGGTCAGGGGCTGTTGAACGAGCAGTACTTC.

This chain joins TRBV10-1 and TRBJ2-4; unclear D gene. Germline assignment: CDR1 WNHNN and CDR2 SYGVQD (reference sequence). This CDR3 spans 13 amino acids. Trimming left V 8 bases short and J 0 bases short, with 8 bases between. The CDR3 DNA is TGCGCCAGCTCTCAGACAGCCAAAAACATTCAGTACTTC. Translated, it gives CASSQTAKNIQYF.

This rearrangement joins TRBV6-6 to TRBJ1-5; tentative D call: TRBD1 (5 bases). Germline assignment: CDR1 MNHNY and CDR2 SVGAGI (reference sequence). There are 16 residues in the CDR3. V shed 0 bases and J shed 0 bases, with 9 bases lying between them. Written as DNA, the CDR3 is TGTGCCAGCAGTTACTCGAGAGGGGATAGCAATCAGCCCCAGCATTTT. Protein sequence: CASSYSRGDSNQPQHF.

This chain uses TRBV28 with TRBJ2-5, with unresolved D. CDR1 is MDHEN and CDR2 is SYDVKM in the germline V gene. V lost 3 bases, J lost 5 bases, and 16 bases lay in between. This CDR3 contains 15 residues. CDR3 in amino acids: CASSFLAALRETQYF. In DNA form, the CDR3 reads TGTGCCAGCAGTTTCTTGGCGGCGCTGAGGGAGACCCAGTACTTC.

V usage is TRBV29-1 and J usage is TRBJ2-2; tentative D call: TRBD1 (5 bases). The CDR3 spans 12 residues. Germline CDR1 reads SQVTM; CDR2 reads ANQGSEA. V was shortened by 6 bases and J by 2 bases, with 7 bases between the two germline ends. CDR3 sequence: CSVTGNTGELFF. CDR3 bases: TGCAGCGTCACAGGAAACACCGGGGAGCTGTTTTTT.

To note about this clone: Other nucleotide sequences in the sample specify the same CDR3. The chain combines TRBV11-2 with TRBJ1-5, with D unresolved. The CDR3 has 13 residues. Trimming cost V 2 bases and J 0 bases, with 2 bases left between them. Germline V CDR1 and CDR2: SGHAT, FQNNGV. CDR3 bases: TGTGCCAGCAGCTTAAGTAGCAATCAGCCCCAGCATTTT. It translates to CASSLSSNQPQHF. Full variable domain (missing parts from reference TRBV11-2 and TRBJ1-5): EAGVAQSPRYKIIEKRQSVAFWCNPISGHATLYWYQQILGQGPKLLIQFQNNGVVDDSQLPKDRFSAERLKGVDSTLKIQPAKLEDSAVYLCASSLSSNQPQHFGDGTRLSIL.

CDR3 region: CASSQGLAGGVGELFF. The CDR3 DNA is TGCGCCAGCAGTCAGGGACTAGCGGGAGGTGTCGGGGAGCTGTTTTTT. J is TRBJ2-2 and V is TRBV5-1; TRBD2 matches at 15 bases. The CDR3 is made up of 16 amino acids. Germline V lookup: CDR1 SGHRS, CDR2 YFSETQ. Trimming cost V 5 bases and J 7 bases; bases outside gene matches: 6.

The V gene is TRBV28, the J gene TRBJ1-1; perhaps TRBD1 as D (6 bases). This CDR3 contains 15 residues. Germline-derived CDR1 and CDR2 are MDHEN and SYDVKM. Trimming took off 5 bases at V and 11 bases at J, with 24 bases between the two ends. CDR3 in DNA: TGTGCCAGCAGTCCGCAATCGGGGGCGCCTTCGAGGGCTTTCTTT. As protein: CASSPQSGAPSRAFF.

This chain links TRBV28 with TRBJ1-1, with 9 bases fitting TRBD1. The V gene end was trimmed by 7 bases and the J gene end by 11 bases; junction bases not matched to a gene: 11. The CDR3 length is 13 residues. The V gene's germline CDR1 is MDHEN and CDR2 SYDVKM. The CDR3 DNA follows: TGTGCCAGCATCCTACCGGGACAGGGTGGGGCTTTCTTT. Its protein is CASILPGQGGAFF.

The chain uses TRBV5-1 and TRBJ2-5; possible D gene TRBD2, 6 bases. The CDR3 loop spans 15 amino acids. Germline loops: CDR1 SGHRS, CDR2 YFSETQ. V lost 5 bases and J lost 5, with 19 bases in between. The CDR3 here is CASRSGGEVAETQYF. The CDR3, as DNA: TGCGCCAGCAGGTCTGGTGGGGAGGTTGCGGAGACCCAGTACTTC.

As concerns this clone: This sample includes further DNA sequences coding for the same CDR3. The rearrangement uses TRBV19 and TRBJ2-7; 8 nucleotides agree with TRBD1. Germline V CDR1 and CDR2: LNHDA, SQIVND (reference sequence). CDR3 length: 14 residues. Trimming removed 4 bases from V and 0 bases from J; junction bases left unmatched: 2. CDR3 in amino acids: CASSRQGSSYEQYF. DNA for the CDR3: TGTGCCAGTAGTAGACAGGGGAGCTCCTACGAGCAGTACTTC. The full variable domain, in which reference TRBV19 and TRBJ2-7 provide the parts outside the CDR3, is DGGITQSPKYLFRKEGQNVTLSCEQNLNHDAMYWYRQDPGQGLRLIYYSQIVNDFQKGDIAEGYSVSREKKESFPLTVTSAQKNPTAFYLCASSRQGSSYEQYFGPGTRLTVT.

V usage is TRBV10-3 and J usage is TRBJ2-7, with TRBD2 as a possible D gene (5 bases). The CDR3 is 14 residues long. CDR1 and CDR2 from the germline V gene are ENHRY and SYGVKD. V lost 3 bases to trimming and J lost 3 bases, with 12 bases between them. CDR3 sequence (DNA): TGTGCCATCAGTGACAGAGGGAGCCGCTACGAGCAGTACTTC. This sequence encodes CAISDRGSRYEQYF.

The rearrangement uses TRBV27 and TRBJ2-7, with 7 bases fitting TRBD1. In germline, CDR1 is MNHEY, CDR2 SMNVEV (reference sequence). V was clipped by 6 bases and J by 1 base; unmatched bases: 3. The length of the CDR3 is 13 residues. DNA for the CDR3: TGTGCCAGCAGCAAGGACAGGTCCTACGAGCAGTACTTC. Encoded protein: CASSKDRSYEQYF.

The CDR3 region is CASSQPPGSDRGNSPLHF. CDR3 in DNA: TGCGCCAGCAGTCAACCCCCCGGTTCGGACAGGGGGAATTCACCCCTCCACTTT. This rearrangement joins TRBV23-1 to TRBJ1-6; the match to TRBD1 covers 10 bases. TRBV23-1 belongs to the ORF category, with a function that is uncertain. CDR3 length: 18 residues. Losses at the gene ends were 2 bases for V and 7 bases for J; bases not matched to a gene: 11.

J is TRBJ2-5 and V is TRBV5-1; TRBD2 agrees at 15 bases. Germline V gene lookup returns CDR1 SGHRS and CDR2 YFSETQ. This CDR3 contains 17 residues. V was clipped by 2 bases and J by 5 bases; unmatched bases: 7. CDR3 bases: TGCGCCAGCAGCTTCGGACTAGCGGGGGGGCCGTATGAGACCCAGTACTTC. It is translated as CASSFGLAGGPYETQYF.

The genes are TRBV2 and TRBJ1-6; D remains unclear. Per the germline V gene, CDR1 is SNHLY and CDR2 is FYNNEI. Trimming removed 0 bases at V and 7 bases at J, with 10 bases between. The CDR3 loop spans 15 amino acids. CDR3 bases: TGTGCCAGCAGTGAAGCCCCGGGGAGAAATTCACCCCTCCACTTT. Translating it yields CASSEAPGRNSPLHF.

The genes are TRBV6-6 and TRBJ2-3; TRBD1 might be the D (5 bases). Per germline, CDR1 MNHNY and CDR2 SVGAGI (reference sequence). The CDR3 is made up of 14 amino acids. Between the trimmed V and J ends, which lost 10 bases and 0 bases, there was a span of 14 bases. This CDR3 is CATGVAGSTDTQYF. In DNA form, the CDR3 reads TGTGCCACCGGCGTGGCAGGGAGCACAGATACGCAGTATTTT.

This chain connects TRBV29-1 to TRBJ2-5, with TRBD1 identical over 10 bases. The trim removed 7 bases at V and 0 bases at J, leaving 2 bases unmatched. The CDR3 length is 13 residues. Germline V lookup: CDR1 SQVTM, CDR2 ANQGSEA. The CDR3 loop reads CSGDRGDQETQYF. The DNA of the CDR3 is TGCAGCGGGGACAGGGGCGACCAAGAGACCCAGTACTTC. Filled out from reference TRBV29-1 and TRBJ2-5, the complete variable domain reads SAVISQKPSRDICQRGTSLTIQCQVDSQVTMMFWYRQQPGQSLTLIATANQGSEATYESGFVIDKFPISRPNLTFSTLTVSNMSPEDSSIYLCSGDRGDQETQYFGPGTRLLVL.

The chain couples TRBV30 to TRBJ1-4; D gene unclear. Germline CDR1 and CDR2: GTSNPN and SVGIG (reference sequence). V was trimmed by 3 bases and J by 4 bases, leaving 3 bases between them. The CDR3 length is 11 residues. CDR3 bases: TGTGCCTGGAGGGGTAATGAAAAACTGTTTTTT. Residues: CAWRGNEKLFF. Together with reference TRBV30 and TRBJ1-4, the CDR3 gives the full variable domain: SQTIHQWPATLVQPVGSPLSLECTVEGTSNPNLYWYRQAAGRGLQLLFYSVGIGQISSEVPQNLSASRPQDRQFILSSKKLLLSDSGFYLCAWRGNEKLFFGSGTQLSVL.

CDR3 in amino acids: CSVSRDIPYEQYF. The CDR3 DNA sequence: TGCAGCGTTTCCCGGGACATTCCCTACGAGCAGTACTTC. This chain uses TRBV29-1 with TRBJ2-7; a possible D gene is TRBD1 (6 bases). V lost 5 bases to trimming and J lost 2 bases, with 13 bases between them. CDR1 and CDR2 from the germline V gene are SQVTM and ANQGSEA. The length of the CDR3 is 13 residues.

This clone was observed a handful of times. DNA of the CDR3: TGTGCCAGCAGGCCAGGGAACTATGGCTACACCTTC. It translates to CASRPGNYGYTF. The chain has TRBV6-5 and TRBJ1-2, with D possibly TRBD1 on 5 matching bases. Per the germline V gene, CDR1 is MNHEY and CDR2 is SVGAGI. The CDR3 covers 12 residues. Trimming pared 6 bases from V and 2 bases from J, leaving 7 bases between.

The V and J genes are TRBV27 and TRBJ2-2; D is possibly TRBD2 (5 bases). In germline, CDR1 is MNHEY, CDR2 SMNVEV (reference sequence). Trimming pared 6 bases from V and 2 bases from J, leaving 10 bases between. The CDR3 loop spans 14 amino acids. The CDR3 protein is CASSRRTNTGELFF. In DNA form, the CDR3 reads TGTGCCAGCAGCCGTCGGACTAACACCGGGGAGCTGTTTTTT.